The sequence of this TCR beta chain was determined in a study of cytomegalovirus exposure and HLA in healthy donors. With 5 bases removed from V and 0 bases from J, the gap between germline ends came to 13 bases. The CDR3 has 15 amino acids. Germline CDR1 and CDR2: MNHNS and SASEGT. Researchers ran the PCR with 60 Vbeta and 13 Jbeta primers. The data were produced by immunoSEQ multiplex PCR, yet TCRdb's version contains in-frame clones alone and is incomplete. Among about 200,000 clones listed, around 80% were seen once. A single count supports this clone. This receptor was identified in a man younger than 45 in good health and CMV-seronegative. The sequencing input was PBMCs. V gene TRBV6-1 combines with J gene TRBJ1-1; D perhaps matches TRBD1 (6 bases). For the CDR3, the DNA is TGTGCCAGCAGTCCACAGACAGGAATGAACACTGAAGCTTTCTTT. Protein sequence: CASSPQTGMNTEAFF.